The 28 T cell receptor beta chains below come from one sample, sequenced in a study of blood T cells in healthy people across ages. The second PCR ran roughly 6 to 11 cycles with a sample-barcoded 5' primer and J-beta primers. TCRdb used MiXCR to reprocess the 5' RACE reads, holding one entry per CDR3 protein. This table has 850,000 to 1,000,000 distinct CDR3 sequences, roughly 50% appearing once. Sequencing was done on a sample of blood. All receptors derive from a young man in good health.

The V and J genes are TRBV6-1 and TRBJ2-3, with TRBD1 identical over 10 bases. The CDR3 is 14 residues long. Germline CDR1 reads MNHNS; CDR2 reads SASEGT. Trimming cost V 7 bases and J 7 bases; bases outside gene matches: 8. CDR3 DNA sequence: TGTGCCAGCATCGGGACAGGGGTTTCTAATACGCAGTATTTT. This gives the protein CASIGTGVSNTQYF.

This clonotype was seen a handful of times. V is TRBV11-2 and J is TRBJ2-6, with 8 bases lining up with TRBD1. V shed 0 bases, J shed 1 base, and the junction held 5 bases outside the gene matches. Germline assignment: CDR1 SGHAT and CDR2 FQNNGV. This CDR3 has 18 amino acids. CDR3 region: CASSLDEGQGSGANVLTF. In nucleotides, the CDR3 is TGTGCCAGCAGCTTAGATGAAGGACAGGGATCTGGGGCCAACGTCCTGACTTTC.

The chain links TRBV29-1 to TRBJ1-2; D remains ambiguous. V was pared by 3 bases and J by 0 bases, with 5 bases between. CDR1 SQVTM and CDR2 ANQGSEA come from the germline V gene. This CDR3 is built from 12 residues. CDR3 sequence (DNA): TGCAGCGTTGAGCGGGCTAACTATGGCTACACCTTC. Residues: CSVERANYGYTF.

The gene calls are TRBV18 and TRBJ2-3, with TRBD2 matching 8 bases. Unmatched junction bases numbered 3, after V lost 0 bases and J lost 4 bases. Germline V gene data show CDR1 as KGHSH and CDR2 as LQKENI. CDR3 length equals 15 residues. CDR3 residues: CASSPPNSGADTQYF. CDR3 DNA: TGTGCCAGCTCACCACCGAATAGCGGGGCAGATACGCAGTATTTT.

DNA for the CDR3: TGTGCCAGCAGCCCAACCCTCCTGGGAGCAGATACGCAGTATTTT. The encoded protein is CASSPTLLGADTQYF. The chain uses TRBV7-9 and TRBJ2-3, with D tentatively TRBD2 (5 bases). Looked up from germline, CDR1 is SEHNR and CDR2 is FQNEAQ (reference sequence). The CDR3 is 15 amino acids. V shed 5 bases and J shed 4 bases, with 16 bases lying between them.

The chain links TRBV11-1 to TRBJ2-1; D is possibly TRBD2 (5 bases). V was pared by 4 bases and J by 3 bases, with 10 bases between. The CDR3 extends over 14 amino acids. Germline V gene lookup returns CDR1 SGHAT and CDR2 FQDESV (reference sequence). The CDR3: CASSYRDRYNEQFF. The DNA for the CDR3 is TGTGCCAGCAGCTACCGGGATCGCTACAATGAGCAGTTCTTC.

The rearrangement uses TRBV20-1 and TRBJ2-1, with D uncertain. Gene TRBJ2-7 matches the end of the DNA better, so the J call may be wrong. The V gene's germline CDR1 is DFQATT and CDR2 SNEGSKA (reference sequence). The CDR3 loop spans 13 amino acids. The DNA of the CDR3 is TGCAGTGCTTACGACAAAGGGTCCTACGAGCAGTACTTC. Translation: CSAYDKGSYEQYF.

The V call is TRBV20-1, the J call TRBJ2-1; TRBD2 aligns across 8 bases. The V gene's germline CDR1 is DFQATT and CDR2 SNEGSKA (reference sequence). The CDR3 is made up of 16 amino acids. V lost 5 bases, J lost 4 bases, and 13 bases stayed unmatched. CDR3 nucleotides: TGCAGTGCTGGCGCCGGGGTAGCGGGGAGTTACAATGAGCAGTTCTTC. Its translation is CSAGAGVAGSYNEQFF.

The gene calls are TRBV2 and TRBJ1-6; D not resolved. Germline V gene sequence: CDR1 SNHLY, CDR2 FYNNEI. The CDR3 length is 14 residues. Trimming pared 11 bases from V and 5 bases from J, leaving 16 bases between. CDR3 protein: CACTPAADNSPLHF. CDR3 DNA: TGTGCCTGTACACCAGCGGCCGATAATTCACCCCTCCACTTT.

The chain uses TRBV29-1 and TRBJ2-5, with TRBD2 matching over 11 bases. CDR1 and CDR2 (germline): SQVTM, ANQGSEA. The V segment lost 4 bases and the J segment 5 bases; nucleotides outside the gene matches: 6. The CDR3 has 14 residues. This CDR3 is CSVALAGGRETQYF. The CDR3 coding sequence is TGCAGCGTTGCGCTAGCGGGGGGTCGGGAGACCCAGTACTTC.

The chain recombines TRBV10-3 with TRBJ1-4; D is unclear. Trimming cost V 0 bases and J 2 bases, with 1 base left between them. Germline V gene sequence: CDR1 ENHRY, CDR2 SYGVKD. The CDR3 length is 13 residues. CDR3 sequence reads: CAISESTNEKLFF. CDR3 in DNA: TGTGCCATCAGTGAGTCCACTAATGAAAAACTGTTTTTT.

At least ten counts were recorded for this clonotype. The genes are TRBV7-2 and TRBJ1-2, with D maybe TRBD1 (6 bases). The germline CDR1 and CDR2 sequences are SGHTA and FQGNSA. V lost 0 bases and J 0 bases, leaving 8 bases between the germline ends. The CDR3 covers 15 residues. In DNA, the CDR3 is TGTGCCAGCAGCTTAGCTCCAGGGGCTAACTATGGCTACACCTTC. Translation: CASSLAPGANYGYTF.

This clonotype was seen once. The CDR3 protein is CSADTGEQYF. In nucleotides, the CDR3 is TGCAGTGCGGATACAGGCGAGCAGTACTTC. The chain carries TRBV20-1 and TRBJ2-7, with a tentative D call TRBD1 (5 bases). Germline V CDR1 and CDR2: DFQATT, SNEGSKA (reference sequence). The CDR3 length is 10 residues. Trimming left V 6 bases short and J 6 bases short, with 9 bases between.

The chain combines TRBV5-6 with TRBJ2-4; D is unresolved. The germline CDR1 and CDR2 sequences are SGHDT and YYEEEE. The CDR3 has 13 residues. With 4 bases removed from V and 7 bases from J, the gap between germline ends came to 12 bases. CDR3 sequence reads: CASSVEGPNIQYF. As DNA, the CDR3 is TGTGCCAGCAGCGTCGAAGGCCCGAACATTCAGTACTTC. The full variable domain, completed using reference TRBV5-6 and TRBJ2-4, is DAGVTQSPTHLIKTRGQQVTLRCSPKSGHDTVSWYQQALGQGPQFIFQYYEEEERQRGNFPDRFSGHQFPNYSSELNVNALLLGDSALYLCASSVEGPNIQYFGAGTRLSVL.

This rearrangement joins TRBV6-2 or TRBV6-3 to TRBJ2-1; TRBD2 aligns across 14 bases. Germline V gene sequence: CDR1 MNHEY, CDR2 SVGEGT. The CDR3 totals 15 residues. V shed 7 bases and J 7 bases; nucleotides not matched to a gene: 6. The CDR3 region has the DNA TGTGCCAGCATTCGACTAGCGGGGGGGCAAAATGAGCAGTTCTTC. The encoded protein is CASIRLAGGQNEQFF.

This chain uses TRBV5-1 with TRBJ1-2; 8 nucleotides agree with TRBD1. Germline V gene sequence: CDR1 SGHRS, CDR2 YFSETQ. Unmatched junction bases numbered 9, after V lost 4 bases and J lost 7 bases. There are 14 residues in the CDR3. CDR3 region: CASSRYDRGGGYTF. As DNA, the CDR3 is TGCGCCAGCAGCCGATATGACAGGGGTGGTGGCTACACCTTC.

Worth noting for this clonotype: One junction end does not reproduce the germline sequence, and a read error may be involved. The chain uses TRBV27 and TRBJ2-5, with D possibly called TRBD1 or TRBD2 (5 bases each). Germline CDR1 MNHEY, CDR2 SMNVEV (reference sequence). This CDR3 is built from 13 residues. DNA of the CDR3: TGTGCCTGCAGTTTACTTGAGGGGCGAGAGCAGTACTTC. It specifies CACSLLEGREQYF.

The J gene is TRBJ2-4, the V gene TRBV27, with 7 bases matching TRBD1. The assigned J gene may be wrong: the sequence end matches TRBJ2-7 better. Germline V gene lookup returns CDR1 MNHEY and CDR2 SMNVEV (reference sequence). This CDR3 contains 13 residues. DNA for the CDR3: TGTGCCAGCAGATTAGGACAGGACTACGAGCAGTACTTC. This gives the protein CASRLGQDYEQYF.

The gene calls are TRBV20-1 and TRBJ2-1; D possibly corresponds to TRBD2 (5 bases). The CDR3 has 15 residues. The germline CDR1 and CDR2 sequences are DFQATT and SNEGSKA (reference sequence). Trimming pared 0 bases from V and 9 bases from J, leaving 18 bases between. The CDR3 nucleotides read TGCAGTGCTAGAGATTTTGCGGTAGCCGCGGGTGAGCAGTTCTTC. Translating it yields CSARDFAVAAGEQFF.

This clonotype was detected only once. V and J are TRBV20-1 and TRBJ2-1; no definite D call. V lost 3 bases and J lost 7, with 13 bases in between. The CDR3 runs 13 residues. The germline gives CDR1 DFQATT, CDR2 SNEGSKA (reference sequence). CDR3 sequence: CSARESSWNEQFF. The CDR3 nucleotides read TGCAGTGCTAGGGAAAGCAGTTGGAATGAGCAGTTCTTC.

This clonotype was counted between two and nine times. The chain employs TRBV20-1 and TRBJ1-1; possibly TRBD1 for D (5 bases). Trimming removed 1 base at V and 4 bases at J, with 16 bases between. Looked up from germline, CDR1 is DFQATT and CDR2 is SNEGSKA (reference sequence). The CDR3 has 15 residues. The CDR3 DNA sequence: TGCAGTGCTAGAGGTTACCCCGGGGGGGTCACTGAAGCTTTCTTT. Protein sequence: CSARGYPGGVTEAFF.

The chain is built from TRBV2 and TRBJ2-3; D may be TRBD1 or TRBD2 (5 bases each). CDR1 SNHLY and CDR2 FYNNEI come from the germline V gene. The length of the CDR3 is 17 residues. Deletions cut 8 bases from V and 6 bases from J, with 27 bases between. CDR3 residues: CASFSSWGTFTGDTQYF. DNA for the CDR3: TGTGCCAGCTTTTCCTCCTGGGGGACCTTCACTGGTGATACGCAGTATTTT.

The chain joins TRBV11-1 to TRBJ2-5; no clear D. There are 16 residues in the CDR3. V was trimmed by 2 bases and J by 9 bases, leaving 22 bases between them. Germline V gene sequence: CDR1 SGHAT, CDR2 FQDESV (reference sequence). CDR3 in DNA: TGTGCCAGCAGCTTATCGACGGCTTCTAGGAGTAAGCCCCAGTACTTC. Translating it yields CASSLSTASRSKPQYF. The whole variable domain, remainder taken from reference TRBV11-1 and TRBJ2-5, is EAEVAQSPRYKITEKSQAVAFWCDPISGHATLYWYRQILGQGPELLVQFQDESVVDDSQLPKDRFSAERLKGVDSTLKIQPAELGDSAMYLCASSLSTASRSKPQYFGPGTRLLVL.

This chain joins TRBV12-3 or TRBV12-4 and TRBJ2-3; TRBD1 aligns across 9 bases. J gave up 0 bases and V 0 bases, and 4 bases lay outside the gene matches. The CDR3 is 17 residues long. For the CDR3, the DNA is TGTGCCAGCAGTTTAGCACAGGGGGCCGATAGCACAGATACGCAGTATTTT. This gives the protein CASSLAQGADSTDTQYF.

The chain joins TRBV5-1 to TRBJ2-6; possible D gene TRBD1, 5 bases. CDR3 size: 17 residues. The germline V and J ends were trimmed by 0 bases and 0 bases, with 10 bases remaining between them. Germline V gives CDR1 SGHRS, CDR2 YFSETQ. CDR3 sequence: CASSLVARASGANVLTF. In DNA, the CDR3 is TGCGCCAGCAGCTTGGTTGCCAGGGCCTCTGGGGCCAACGTCCTGACTTTC.

This clonotype was seen ten or more times. A read error may explain this, as a much larger clone is one base away. The chain couples TRBV29-1 to TRBJ2-5; D is uncertain. This CDR3 region has 12 residues. Trimming left V 6 bases short and J 1 base short, with 9 bases between. CDR1 and CDR2 (germline): SQVTM, ANQGSEA. The CDR3 nucleotides read TGCAGCGTGGCCAGAGCCCAAGAGACCCAGTACTTC. Its translation is CSVARAQETQYF.

The rearrangement joins TRBV29-1 to TRBJ1-2; D gene ambiguous. Between the trimmed V and J ends, which lost 1 base and 5 bases, there was a span of 11 bases. The CDR3 is 13 amino acids. Per the germline V gene, CDR1 is SQVTM and CDR2 is ANQGSEA. The CDR3 reads CSVEGPREYGYTF. The DNA for the CDR3 is TGCAGCGTTGAAGGCCCCCGGGAGTATGGCTACACCTTC.

This chain joins TRBV11-1 and TRBJ2-7, with TRBD2 identical over 7 bases. The CDR3 has 13 residues. CDR1 is SGHAT, CDR2 FQDESV, per germline (reference sequence). With V trimmed by 5 bases and J by 7 bases, 8 bases remained unmatched. CDR3 DNA: TGTGCCAGCAGCAGAGGGGACTACAATGAGCAGTACTTC. It codes for CASSRGDYNEQYF.